The 29 T cell receptor beta chains reported below all come from one sample, sequenced in a study of Graves' ophthalmopathy and Graves' hyperthyroidism. Amplification targeted the TCR beta CDR3 regions, with RNA transcripts as the source material. Amplification began with first-round RT-PCR using HTBI primers, then second-round multiplex PCR was performed. TCRdb re-analysed the multiplex PCR reads in MiXCR, keeping a single row per CDR3 protein. The sample records some 360,000 distinct CDR3 sequences, 17% being singletons. Sequenced: peripheral blood. Source of these receptors: an adult woman with stable Graves' hyperthyroidism.

This clonotype has a count of ten or more. The rearrangement links TRBV5-1 to TRBJ2-7; TRBD2 is a possible D gene (6 bases). Germline V gene data show CDR1 as SGHRS and CDR2 as YFSETQ. V lost 3 bases and J 2 bases, leaving 18 bases between the germline ends. CDR3 size: 16 residues. CDR3 loop: CASSSGGAGSTYEQYF. As DNA, the CDR3 is TGCGCCAGCAGCTCCGGCGGGGCAGGGTCGACCTACGAGCAGTACTTC.

CDR3 in amino acids: CASSLGGAGRFDSPLHF. The CDR3 DNA sequence: TGTGCCAGCAGCTTAGGAGGTGCAGGGCGGTTTGATTCACCCCTCCACTTT. The chain recombines TRBV11-2 with TRBJ1-6; possibly TRBD1 for D (5 bases). Trimming removed 1 base from V and 8 bases from J, with 18 bases in between. The germline V gene encodes CDR1 SGHAT and CDR2 FQNNGV. This CDR3 spans 17 amino acids.

This clonotype has a count of ten or more. V and J are TRBV27 and TRBJ2-2; possible D gene TRBD2, 5 bases. The CDR3 is 16 amino acids. Trimming took 5 bases from V and 0 from J, leaving 13 bases between them. Germline assignment: CDR1 MNHEY and CDR2 SMNVEV (reference sequence). DNA of the CDR3: TGTGCCAGCAGTAATACGGGGTTCGCGAACACCGGGGAGCTGTTTTTT. It yields the protein CASSNTGFANTGELFF.

This clonotype was seen just once. This chain links TRBV7-9 with TRBJ2-5, with D unresolved. Per the germline V gene, CDR1 is SEHNR and CDR2 is FQNEAQ (reference sequence). V lost 5 bases and J 5 bases, leaving 9 bases between the germline ends. CDR3 length: 12 amino acids. For the CDR3, the DNA is TGTGCCAGCAGCCCCCTGGAGGAGACCCAGTACTTC. It translates to CASSPLEETQYF.

This clonotype was counted a few times. This chain joins TRBV20-1 and TRBJ2-5, with 14 bases matching TRBD2. Germline V CDR1 and CDR2: DFQATT, SNEGSKA (reference sequence). This CDR3 is 15 amino acids long. The junction had 5 bases not matched to a gene; V was cut back by 3 bases and J by 5 bases. CDR3 sequence (DNA): TGCAGTGCTAGGACTAGCGGGAGGGCCGGGGAGACCCAGTACTTC. As protein: CSARTSGRAGETQYF.

This clonotype was observed at least ten times. The chain has TRBV6-1 and TRBJ1-5; 10 bases are shared with TRBD1. CDR3 length equals 15 residues. Germline loops: CDR1 MNHNS, CDR2 SASEGT. The ends lost 5 bases at V and 5 bases at J; junction bases unmatched: 6. The DNA for the CDR3 is TGTGCCAGCAGTAGCCGGGACAGGGGCCATCAGCCCCAGCATTTT. It is translated as CASSSRDRGHQPQHF.

This clonotype was recorded at least ten times. The rearrangement links TRBV2 to TRBJ2-6; D call uncertain. Looked up from germline, CDR1 is SNHLY and CDR2 is FYNNEI. V was clipped by 11 bases and J by 2 bases, with 16 bases between them. This CDR3 is built from 15 residues. CDR3 loop: CAGAGGDPGANVLTF. The CDR3 nucleotides are TGTGCCGGTGCAGGCGGCGATCCTGGGGCCAACGTCCTGACTTTC.

The sample holds many counts of this clonotype. The J gene is TRBJ2-5, the V gene TRBV5-1; the D gene is possibly TRBD2 (6 bases). This CDR3 has 15 residues. V lost 4 bases, J lost 1 base, and 14 bases lay in between. Germline V lookup: CDR1 SGHRS, CDR2 YFSETQ. The CDR3 is CASSPGTQVQETQYF. The CDR3 DNA reads TGCGCCAGCAGCCCCGGGACTCAAGTCCAAGAGACCCAGTACTTC.

This clonotype was seen many times. V gene TRBV4-1 combines with J gene TRBJ1-5; D uncertain. The CDR3 extends over 16 amino acids. V lost 3 bases and J lost 3, with 15 bases in between. The germline V gene encodes CDR1 MGHRA and CDR2 YSYEKL. The CDR3 region is CASSHPGGSDNQPQHF. CDR3 DNA: TGCGCCAGCAGCCATCCCGGAGGCAGCGACAATCAGCCCCAGCATTTT.

This clonotype was seen at least ten times. V is TRBV5-1 and J is TRBJ2-5; possible D gene TRBD1, 6 bases. The CDR3 loop spans 15 amino acids. Germline assignment: CDR1 SGHRS and CDR2 YFSETQ. Trimming removed 0 bases from V and 1 base from J, with 10 bases in between. The chain's CDR3 is CASSLAKQGQETQYF. DNA for the CDR3: TGCGCCAGCAGCTTGGCAAAACAGGGCCAAGAGACCCAGTACTTC.

Ten or more counts support this clonotype. The rearrangement links TRBV6-1 to TRBJ1-1, with a possible D match to TRBD1 (6 bases). Trimming pared 7 bases from V and 1 base from J, leaving 13 bases between. The CDR3 is 14 residues long. Germline-derived CDR1 and CDR2 are MNHNS and SASEGT. CDR3 sequence reads: CASKRGEANTEAFF. The CDR3 DNA sequence: TGTGCCAGCAAGAGGGGGGAGGCGAACACTGAAGCTTTCTTT.

This clonotype occurred many times. The chain links TRBV27 to TRBJ1-5, with D maybe TRBD1 (5 bases). CDR3 size: 16 residues. Deletions cut 4 bases from V and 1 base from J, with 14 bases between. CDR1 is MNHEY and CDR2 is SMNVEV in the germline V gene (reference sequence). The CDR3 DNA reads TGTGCCAGCAGTTCCTGGCAGGGCTCAAGCAATCAGCCCCAGCATTTT. This translates into CASSSWQGSSNQPQHF.

This clonotype was counted between two and nine times. This chain uses TRBV18 with TRBJ2-7; the match to TRBD2 covers 16 bases. Germline V lookup: CDR1 KGHSH, CDR2 LQKENI. The CDR3 has 16 amino acids. The junction had 4 bases not matched to a gene; V was cut back by 2 bases and J by 6 bases. DNA for the CDR3: TGTGCCAGCTCACCAGTGGGACTAGCGGGAGGGCGCGAGCAGTACTTC. Protein: CASSPVGLAGGREQYF.

There are many counts of this clonotype. The chain combines TRBV12-3 or TRBV12-4 with TRBJ1-5; D is undetermined. V was pared by 1 base and J by 5 bases, with 12 bases between. CDR3 size: 15 residues. CDR3 in DNA: TGTGCCAGCAGTTTAGGATCCGGCGTTGATCAGCCCCAGCATTTT. This translates into CASSLGSGVDQPQHF.

In its sample, this clonotype was seen many times. This sequence joins TRBV28 and TRBJ2-5; D gene uncertain. Germline CDR1 and CDR2: MDHEN and SYDVKM. V lost 3 bases and J lost 2, with 16 bases in between. The CDR3 runs 16 residues. The CDR3 DNA reads TGTGCCAGCAGTTTGCTTCCGCTCCCGAAGCAAGAGACCCAGTACTTC. Amino acids: CASSLLPLPKQETQYF.

CDR3 bases: TGTGCCAGCAGCCAAGACCGTTGGGAGCTGTTTTTT. Its translation: CASSQDRWELFF. The J gene is TRBJ2-2, the V gene TRBV4-2; D gene uncertain. The V end was cut by 0 bases, the J end by 9 bases, with 5 bases between. The germline gives CDR1 LGHNA, CDR2 YNFKEQ. CDR3 size: 12 residues.

This clonotype was seen repeatedly, ten times or more. V usage is TRBV7-2 and J usage is TRBJ1-5; the D gene is possibly TRBD1 (5 bases). CDR1 is SGHTA, CDR2 FQGNSA, per germline. V was cut by 6 bases and J by 11 bases, with 14 bases left in between. The CDR3 runs 12 residues. CDR3 DNA: TGTGCCAGCAGTCCAGGTGGAGGGGCCCAGCATTTT. Translated: CASSPGGGAQHF.

At least ten counts were recorded for this clonotype. The chain has TRBV11-2 and TRBJ2-2; 8 bases align to TRBD1. The ends lost 2 bases at V and 7 bases at J; junction bases unmatched: 6. Germline CDR1 and CDR2: SGHAT and FQNNGV. CDR3 size: 15 residues. The chain's CDR3 is CASSLIQGAIGELFF. The CDR3 DNA reads TGTGCCAGCAGCTTAATCCAGGGGGCGATCGGGGAGCTGTTTTTT.

At least ten counts were recorded for this clonotype. The J gene is TRBJ1-6, the V gene TRBV5-8, with D perhaps matching TRBD1 (6 bases). The CDR3 sequence is 14 residues long. Trimming removed 6 bases at V and 4 bases at J, with 11 bases between. The V gene's germline CDR1 is SGHTS and CDR2 YDEGEE. The CDR3 nucleotides are TGTGCCAGCACCCGCGGACAGTATAATTCACCCCTCCACTTT. Its protein is CASTRGQYNSPLHF.

The chain is built from TRBV28 and TRBJ2-7; 7 positions agree with TRBD1. The germline gives CDR1 MDHEN, CDR2 SYDVKM. V trimming: 3 bases; J trimming: 3 bases; junction bases outside the gene matches: 5. This CDR3 is 14 amino acids long. CDR3 coding DNA: TGTGCCAGCAGTTTTCAGGACAGGAACTACGAGCAGTACTTC. This encodes CASSFQDRNYEQYF.

This clonotype was seen at least ten times. The CDR3 DNA reads as TGTGCCAGCAGTCCCGCAGGGGGGCACGGCTACACCTTC. Translated, it gives CASSPAGGHGYTF. The chain combines TRBV27 with TRBJ1-2, with 7 nucleotides matching TRBD1. The CDR3 totals 13 residues. Germline assignment: CDR1 MNHEY and CDR2 SMNVEV (reference sequence). V dropped 5 bases and J dropped 8; count of bases not matched to a gene: 8.

Concerning this clonotype: Just one base apart from a much larger clone, this may be a read error. The J gene is TRBJ1-1, the V gene TRBV7-2; tentatively, D is TRBD1 (5 bases). Germline V gene lookup returns CDR1 SGHTA and CDR2 FQGNSA. The CDR3 has 15 amino acids. The CDR3 sequence is CASSLLGGRNTEACF. For the CDR3, the DNA is TGTGCCAGCAGCTTATTGGGGGGGAGAAACACTGAAGCTTGCTTT.

This clonotype was counted many times. The DNA of the CDR3 is TGTGCCAGCTCACCACCGGGGGGTAGTAACACTGAAGCTTTCTTT. Encoded protein: CASSPPGGSNTEAFF. The chain links TRBV18 to TRBJ1-1, with a weak D call TRBD1 (5 bases). Germline V gene data show CDR1 as KGHSH and CDR2 as LQKENI. V was pared by 0 bases and J by 2 bases, with 10 bases between. The CDR3 totals 15 residues.

This clonotype was counted a few times. The rearrangement links TRBV2 to TRBJ2-2; a possible D gene is TRBD1 (5 bases). The CDR3 extends over 16 amino acids. Germline V lookup: CDR1 SNHLY, CDR2 FYNNEI. With 7 bases removed from V and 1 base from J, the gap between germline ends came to 16 bases. CDR3 nucleotide sequence: TGTGCCAGCACATGGGGCTTTTTGTGGAACACCGGGGAGCTGTTTTTT. Translation gives CASTWGFLWNTGELFF.

In its sample, this clonotype was seen many times. The rearrangement uses TRBV4-1 and TRBJ2-7; the D gene is possibly TRBD2 (6 bases). Germline V gene data show CDR1 as MGHRA and CDR2 as YSYEKL. Trimming stripped 1 base from V and 0 bases from J, with 10 bases between. The CDR3 extends over 15 amino acids. Here the CDR3 reads CASSQGSSDSYEQYF. The CDR3 DNA reads TGCGCCAGCAGCCAAGGATCTAGCGACTCCTACGAGCAGTACTTC.

This clonotype was detected many times. The V gene is TRBV13, the J gene TRBJ2-4; possibly TRBD2 for D (6 bases). Trimming stripped 3 bases from V and 1 base from J, with 13 bases between. The CDR3 sequence is 16 residues long. The germline CDR1 and CDR2 sequences are PRHDT and FYEKMQ (reference sequence). DNA for the CDR3: TGTGCCAGCAGCTTTAGCGGCCTCGGGGCCAAAAACATTCAGTACTTC. This encodes CASSFSGLGAKNIQYF.

This clonotype came up many times. V and J are TRBV4-3 and TRBJ1-1; TRBD1 matches 8 bases. The CDR3 loop spans 15 amino acids. Germline CDR1 LGHNA, CDR2 YSLEER. V dropped 3 bases and J dropped 4; count of bases not matched to a gene: 7. The CDR3: CASSQVLDRATEAFF. The CDR3 bases are TGCGCCAGCAGCCAGGTCTTGGACAGGGCCACTGAAGCTTTCTTT.

The table lists this clonotype with many counts. V and J are TRBV5-1 and TRBJ2-2; 10 nucleotides line up with TRBD2. This CDR3 spans 17 amino acids. CDR1 is SGHRS and CDR2 is YFSETQ in the germline V gene. V lost 0 bases, J lost 3 bases, and 5 bases stayed unmatched. The DNA of the CDR3 is TGCGCCAGCAGCTTGGAGATAGCGGGAGGTCACACCGGGGAGCTGTTTTTT. Translation gives CASSLEIAGGHTGELFF. Full variable domain (outside the CDR3, taken from reference TRBV5-1 and TRBJ2-2): KAGVTQTPRYLIKTRGQQVTLSCSPISGHRSVSWYQQTPGQGLQFLFEYFSETQRNKGNFPGRFSGRQFSNSRSEMNVSTLELGDSALYLCASSLEIAGGHTGELFFGEGSRLTVL.

The count of this clonotype is one. The junction departs from germline at one end; a sequencing error may be responsible. The chain couples TRBV12-3 or TRBV12-4 to TRBJ2-2; D may be TRBD1 (5 bases). CDR3 size: 14 residues. CDR3 loop: CASRPDRNIGELFF. The CDR3 DNA is TGTGCCAGCAGGCCAGACAGAAACATCGGGGAGCTGTTTTTT.